This T cell receptor (beta chain) was recorded in a study of blood T cells in healthy people across ages. Study-level results: TCR beta diversity tracked closely with naive T cell percentage. Because sorting was not performed, PBMCs prevented conclusive naive versus antigen-experienced comparison.

This CDR3 region has 15 residues. V shed 3 bases and J shed 1 base, with 13 bases lying between them. In germline, CDR1 is SGHRS, CDR2 YFSETQ. Concerning this clonotype: The target antigen is unknown.

Every donor contributed roughly 10 milliliters of peripheral blood by blood draw. Primed by a sample-barcoded 5' primer and a J-beta primer mix, a second PCR proceeded for about 7 to 11 cycles. MiXCR was run by TCRdb on the 5' RACE reads, yielding one entry per CDR3 protein. This table holds 1.6 million or so distinct CDR3 sequences, roughly 32% found once. The origin of this receptor is a woman aged 25 to 39 in good health. The gene calls are TRBV5-1 and TRBJ1-2; TRBD1 might be the D (6 bases). The specimen sequenced was blood. The CDR3 DNA reads TGCGCCAGCAGCTCCGGACAGACACTTAACTATGGCTACACCTTC. It is translated as CASSSGQTLNYGYTF.